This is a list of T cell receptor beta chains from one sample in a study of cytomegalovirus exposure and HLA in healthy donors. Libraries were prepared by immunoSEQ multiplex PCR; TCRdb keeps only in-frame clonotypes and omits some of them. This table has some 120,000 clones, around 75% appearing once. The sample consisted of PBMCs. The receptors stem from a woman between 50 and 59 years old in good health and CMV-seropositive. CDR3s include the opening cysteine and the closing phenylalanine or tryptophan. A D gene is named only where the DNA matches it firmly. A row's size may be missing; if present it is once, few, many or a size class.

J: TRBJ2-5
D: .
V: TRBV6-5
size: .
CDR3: CASSNLQGLQETQYF
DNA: TGTGCCAGCAGTAACTTACAGGGCCTCCAAGAGACCCAGTACTTC

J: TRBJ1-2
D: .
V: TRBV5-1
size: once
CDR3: CASSFLIRGGDYGYTF
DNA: TGCGCCAGCAGCTTTTTGATACGGGGAGGAGACTATGGCTACACCTTC

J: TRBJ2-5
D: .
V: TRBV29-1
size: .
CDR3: CSVAFLLETQYF
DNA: TGCAGCGTTGCTTTTCTACTAGAGACCCAGTACTTC

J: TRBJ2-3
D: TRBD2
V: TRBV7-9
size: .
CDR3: CASSELAGGPDTQYF
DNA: TGTGCCAGCAGCGAACTAGCGGGAGGGCCAGATACGCAGTATTTT

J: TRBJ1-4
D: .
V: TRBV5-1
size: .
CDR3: CASSLGQQEVGKLFF
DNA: TGCGCCAGCAGCTTGGGGCAGCAGGAAGTTGGAAAACTGTTTTTT

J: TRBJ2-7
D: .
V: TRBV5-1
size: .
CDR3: CASSVVNSGYEQYF
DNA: TGCGCCAGCAGCGTCGTAAATAGCGGATACGAGCAGTACTTC

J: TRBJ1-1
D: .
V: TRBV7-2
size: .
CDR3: CASSLVGNTEAFF
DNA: TGTGCCAGCAGCTTAGTCGGGAACACTGAAGCTTTCTTT

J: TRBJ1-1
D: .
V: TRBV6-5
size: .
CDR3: CASRSLQRNTEAFF
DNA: TGTGCCAGCAGAAGCCTACAGAGGAACACTGAAGCTTTCTTT

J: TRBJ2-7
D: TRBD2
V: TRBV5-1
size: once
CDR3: CASSLGLAGSYEQYF
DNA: TGCGCCAGCAGCTTGGGCTTAGCGGGGTCCTACGAGCAGTACTTC

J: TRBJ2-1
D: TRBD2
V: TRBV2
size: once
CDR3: CASSARTSGSYNEQFF
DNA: TGTGCCAGCAGTGCTAGGACTAGCGGCTCCTACAATGAGCAGTTCTTC

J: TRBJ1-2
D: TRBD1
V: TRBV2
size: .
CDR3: CAGRQGNTNYGYTF
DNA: TGTGCCGGCCGACAGGGAAATACTAACTATGGCTACACCTTC

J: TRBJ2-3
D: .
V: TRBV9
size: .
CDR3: CASSGGARLDTQYF
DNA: TGTGCCAGCAGCGGGGGAGCGAGATTAGATACGCAGTATTTT

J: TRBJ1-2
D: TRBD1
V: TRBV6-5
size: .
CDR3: CASSYQTGNGYTF
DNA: TGTGCCAGCAGTTACCAGACAGGGAATGGCTACACCTTC

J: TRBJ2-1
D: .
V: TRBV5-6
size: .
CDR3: CASSSFLSSYNEQFF
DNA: TGTGCCAGCAGCTCATTCTTGAGCTCCTACAATGAGCAGTTCTTC

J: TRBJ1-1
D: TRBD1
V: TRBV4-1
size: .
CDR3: CASSQMTGMNTEAFF
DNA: TGCGCCAGCAGCCAGATGACAGGGATGAACACTGAAGCTTTCTTT

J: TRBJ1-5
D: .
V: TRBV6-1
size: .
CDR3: CASSRGTPGQPQHF
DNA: TGTGCCAGCAGTCGGGGGACGCCAGGCCAGCCCCAGCATTTT

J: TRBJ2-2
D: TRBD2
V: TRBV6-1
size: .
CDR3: CASGAGEDGELFF
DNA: TGTGCCAGCGGGGCGGGAGAAGACGGGGAGCTGTTTTTT

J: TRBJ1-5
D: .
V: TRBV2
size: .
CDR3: CASSLNTGRGNQPQHF
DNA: TGTGCCAGCAGTCTAAATACTGGTCGTGGCAATCAGCCCCAGCATTTT

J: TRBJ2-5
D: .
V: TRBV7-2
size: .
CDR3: CASRGLLTQYF
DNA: TGTGCCAGCAGGGGCCTTCTGACCCAGTACTTC

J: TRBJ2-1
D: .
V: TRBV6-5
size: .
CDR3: CASSYGRNEQFF
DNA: TGTGCCAGCAGTTACGGTCGGAATGAGCAGTTCTTC

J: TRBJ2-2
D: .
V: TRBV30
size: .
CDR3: CAWSAARLYTGELFF
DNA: TGTGCCTGGAGTGCCGCGCGGTTATACACCGGGGAGCTGTTTTTT

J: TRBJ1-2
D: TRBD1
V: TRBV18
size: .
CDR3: CASSPIQGVSDGYTF
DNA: TGTGCCAGCTCGCCGATACAGGGGGTTTCGGATGGCTACACCTTC

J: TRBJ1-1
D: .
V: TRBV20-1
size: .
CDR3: CSARVATKAFF
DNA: TGCAGTGCTAGAGTAGCCACCAAAGCTTTCTTT

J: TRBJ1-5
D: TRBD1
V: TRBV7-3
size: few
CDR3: CASSSPRTGRLSNQPQHF
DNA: TGTGCCAGCAGCTCTCCCCGGACAGGGAGGTTGAGCAATCAGCCCCAGCATTTT

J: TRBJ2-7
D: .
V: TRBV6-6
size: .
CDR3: CASSYSRPGEGYEQYF
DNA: TGTGCCAGCAGTTACTCGCGGCCAGGGGAAGGCTACGAGCAGTACTTC

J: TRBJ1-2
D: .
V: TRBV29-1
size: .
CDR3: CSARPTLSGGYTF
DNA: TGCAGCGCGAGACCTACCCTTTCAGGCGGCTACACCTTC

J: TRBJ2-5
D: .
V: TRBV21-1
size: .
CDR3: CASSKEPRTGGSETQYF
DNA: TGTGCCAGCAGCAAGGAGCCTCGGACAGGGGGCTCAGAGACCCAGTACTTC

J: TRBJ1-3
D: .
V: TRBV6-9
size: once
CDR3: CASEHTNRGSGNTIYF
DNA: TGTGCCAGCGAACACACAAACCGGGGCTCTGGAAACACCATATATTTT

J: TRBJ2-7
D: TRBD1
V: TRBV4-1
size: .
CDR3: CASSLTRDRGSIGSYEQYF
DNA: TGCGCCAGCAGCCTTACCAGGGACAGGGGATCAATTGGGTCCTACGAGCAGTACTTC

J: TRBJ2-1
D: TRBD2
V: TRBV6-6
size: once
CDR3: CASSPLAGGAYNEQFF
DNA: TGTGCCAGCAGCCCCCTAGCGGGAGGTGCCTACAATGAGCAGTTCTTC

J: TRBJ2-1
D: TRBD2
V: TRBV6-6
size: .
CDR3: CASTQPGLAGANEQFF
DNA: TGTGCCAGCACCCAACCGGGACTAGCGGGGGCCAATGAGCAGTTCTTC

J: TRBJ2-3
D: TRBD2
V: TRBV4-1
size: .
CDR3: CASSARTSGSADTQYF
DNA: TGCGCCAGCAGCGCTCGGACTAGCGGGAGCGCAGATACGCAGTATTTT

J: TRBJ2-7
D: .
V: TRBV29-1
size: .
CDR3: CSVVGSGSSYEQYF
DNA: TGCAGCGTTGTCGGGAGCGGATCTTCCTACGAGCAGTACTTC

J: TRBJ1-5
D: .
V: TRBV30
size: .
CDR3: CAWSDGADLNQPQHF
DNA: TGTGCCTGGAGTGACGGAGCAGACCTGAATCAGCCCCAGCATTTT

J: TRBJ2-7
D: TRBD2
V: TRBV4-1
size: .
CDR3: CASSHLWAGGEQYF
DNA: TGCGCCAGCAGCCACCTGTGGGCGGGGGGGGAGCAGTACTTC

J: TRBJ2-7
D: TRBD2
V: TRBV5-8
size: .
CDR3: CASSWRGAQESYEQYF
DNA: TGTGCCAGCAGCTGGCGGGGGGCGCAGGAAAGCTACGAGCAGTACTTC

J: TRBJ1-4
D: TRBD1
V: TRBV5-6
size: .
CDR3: CASSSIPTGRNEKLFF
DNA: TGTGCCAGCAGCTCAATACCGACAGGGCGTAATGAAAAACTGTTTTTT

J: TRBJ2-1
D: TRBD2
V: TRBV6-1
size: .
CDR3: CASSEVGRGLAYNEQFF
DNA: TGTGCCAGCAGTGAAGTTGGGAGAGGACTAGCCTACAATGAGCAGTTCTTC

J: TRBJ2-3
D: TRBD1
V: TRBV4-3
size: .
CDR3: CASSQSRGTGSTDTQYF
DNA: TGCGCCAGCAGCCAATCTAGAGGGACAGGGAGCACAGATACGCAGTATTTT

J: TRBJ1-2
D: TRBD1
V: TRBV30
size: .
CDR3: CAWSASPTGAGGYTF
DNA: TGTGCCTGGAGTGCCTCCCCTACAGGGGCGGGGGGCTACACCTTC

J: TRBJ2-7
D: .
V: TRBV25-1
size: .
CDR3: CASSADGGGTVSYEQYF
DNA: TGTGCCAGCAGTGCGGACGGCGGCGGGACAGTATCCTACGAGCAGTACTTC

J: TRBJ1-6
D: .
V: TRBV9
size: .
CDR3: CASSVHNYNSPLHF
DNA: TGTGCCAGCAGCGTACACAACTATAATTCACCCCTCCACTTT

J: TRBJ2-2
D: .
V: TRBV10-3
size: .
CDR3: CAISESGGGYTGELFF
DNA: TGTGCCATCAGTGAGTCTGGAGGAGGGTACACCGGGGAGCTGTTTTTT

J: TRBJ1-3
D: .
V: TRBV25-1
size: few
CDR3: CASSESVTSGNTIYF
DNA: TGTGCCAGCAGTGAATCAGTGACTTCTGGAAACACCATATATTTT

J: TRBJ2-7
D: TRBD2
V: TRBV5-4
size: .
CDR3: CASSPGLAGLHYEQYF
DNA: TGTGCCAGCAGCCCGGGACTAGCGGGGCTCCACTACGAGCAGTACTTC

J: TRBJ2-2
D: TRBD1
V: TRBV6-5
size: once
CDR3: CASSQTGVGGELFF
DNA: TGTGCCAGCAGTCAGACAGGGGTGGGCGGGGAGCTGTTTTTT

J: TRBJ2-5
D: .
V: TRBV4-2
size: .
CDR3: CASSQDPQGGERGQETQYF
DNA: TGTGCCAGCAGCCAAGATCCACAGGGTGGAGAGCGGGGACAAGAGACCCAGTACTTC

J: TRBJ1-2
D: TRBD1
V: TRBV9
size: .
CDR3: CASSVAGGNYGYTF
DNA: TGTGCCAGCAGCGTCGCAGGGGGGAACTATGGCTACACCTTC

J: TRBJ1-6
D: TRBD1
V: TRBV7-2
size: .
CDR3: CASSPGQGRSPLHF
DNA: TGTGCCAGCAGCCCCGGACAGGGAAGGTCACCCCTCCACTTT

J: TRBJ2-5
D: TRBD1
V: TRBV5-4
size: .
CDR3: CASSRPGTEETQYF
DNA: TGTGCCAGCAGCCGCCCCGGGACAGAAGAGACCCAGTACTTC

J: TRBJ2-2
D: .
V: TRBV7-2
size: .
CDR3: CASSLYGNTGELFF
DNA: TGTGCCAGCAGCTTATACGGGAACACCGGGGAGCTGTTTTTT